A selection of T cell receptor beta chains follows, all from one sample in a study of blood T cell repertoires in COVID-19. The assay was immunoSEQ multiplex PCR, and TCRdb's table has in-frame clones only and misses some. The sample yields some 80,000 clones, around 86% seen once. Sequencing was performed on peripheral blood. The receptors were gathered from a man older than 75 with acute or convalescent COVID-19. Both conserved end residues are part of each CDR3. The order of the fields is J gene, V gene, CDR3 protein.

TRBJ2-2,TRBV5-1,CASSLGFSGTNTGELFF
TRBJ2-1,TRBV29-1,CSGTSGEVEFF
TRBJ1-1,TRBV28,CASSFRGDLEAFF
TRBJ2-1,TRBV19,CASSIVAGGPNEQFF
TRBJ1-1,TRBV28,CASSFWTANTEAFF
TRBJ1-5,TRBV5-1,CASSLGGLTDQPQHF
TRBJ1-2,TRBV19,CATRQELSGGYTF
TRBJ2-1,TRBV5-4,CASRYTSGAYNEQFF
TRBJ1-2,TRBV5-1,CASSLGQQGNYGYTF
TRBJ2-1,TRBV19,CASRRQAPSYNEQFF
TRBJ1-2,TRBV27,CASSLMAGTQGDYGYTF
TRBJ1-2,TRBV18,CASSSLNRGPNYGYTF
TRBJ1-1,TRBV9,CASSVGPGANTEAFF
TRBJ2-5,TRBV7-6,CASSPAETQYF
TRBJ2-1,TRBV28,CASSSPSSGRLDNEQFF
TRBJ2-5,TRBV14,CASSQPGVTGQETQYF
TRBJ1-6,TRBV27,CASSPGQGARGSPLHF
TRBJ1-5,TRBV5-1,CASSLEGAQPQHF
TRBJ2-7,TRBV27,CASSLRDARQDEQYF
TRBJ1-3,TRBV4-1,CVSSQAGGTGNTIYF
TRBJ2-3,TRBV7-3,CASSTDSRDTQYF
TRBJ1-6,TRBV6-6,CASNSNSYNSPLHF
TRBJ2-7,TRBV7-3,CASSRGTSGNEQYF
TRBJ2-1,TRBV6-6,CASRPLAGIYNEQFF
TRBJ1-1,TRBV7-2,CASSFIAGGITEAFF
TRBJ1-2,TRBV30,CAWSRRGYGYTF
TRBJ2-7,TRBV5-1,CASSLVEGSSYEQYF
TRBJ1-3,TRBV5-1,CASSLAGHLSGNTIYF
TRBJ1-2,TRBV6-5,CASSYSAGRTNYGYTF
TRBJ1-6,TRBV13,CASSAGTGGDNSPLHF
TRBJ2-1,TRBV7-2,CASSLGTGTGEQFF
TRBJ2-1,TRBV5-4,CASSLRTGGPMNEQFF
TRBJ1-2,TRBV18,CASSPGTGTLNYGYTF
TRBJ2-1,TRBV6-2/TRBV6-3,CASSRLAGVDEQFF
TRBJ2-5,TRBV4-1,CASSPLETVRETQYF
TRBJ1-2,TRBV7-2,CASSSVGRVGGYTF
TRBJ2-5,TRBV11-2,CASSLGAQEYF
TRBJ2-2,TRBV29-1,CSVGLAGGAGAGELFF
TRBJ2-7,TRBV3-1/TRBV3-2,CASSQQGTGFPGYF
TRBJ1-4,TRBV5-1,CASSSGLQTEKLFF
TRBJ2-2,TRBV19,CASSLYSNGQGAAGELFF
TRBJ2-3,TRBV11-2,CASSPSNRYTDTQYF
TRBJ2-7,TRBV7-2,CASSLRQSTKQYF
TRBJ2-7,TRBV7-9,CASSLSGTGLNEQYF
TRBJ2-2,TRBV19,CASLTRRDTGELFF